This is a list of T cell receptor beta chains from one sample in a study of shared clonotypes between healthy human individuals. TCRdb keeps only in-frame clones here, not all; method: immunoSEQ multiplex PCR. The sample shows 800,000 or so clones, about 96% of them seen only once. The sample consisted of naive CD8+ T cells sorted from blood. Source of these receptors: a man aged 25 to 40 in good health. Both conserved end residues are part of each CDR3. Each record gives: V gene, D gene, J gene, clone size, CDR3 DNA, CDR3 protein. D genes are given only for firm matches. Size is stated for part of the rows, as once, few or many counts, or as a class when the clone is expanded.

>TRBV29-1|TRBD2|TRBJ2-1|once
TGCAGCGTTGTGGGGGTAACTAGCGGGACTTACTCCTACAATGAGCAGTTCTTC
CSVVGVTSGTYSYNEQFF
>TRBV28|NA|TRBJ2-7|once
TGTGCCAGCACCCCGGACGGCCGGGACGAGCAGTACTTC
CASTPDGRDEQYF
>TRBV6-5|NA|TRBJ2-2|NA
TGTGCCAGCAGTTCCCTTCAAGGGGGGGAGCTGTTTTTT
CASSSLQGGELFF
>TRBV10-3|NA|TRBJ2-7|NA
TGTGCCATCAGTGGGGGGGACTCGTCCTACGAGCAGTACTTC
CAISGGDSSYEQYF
>TRBV10-3|TRBD1|TRBJ1-1|NA
TGTGCCATCAGTGAGTCGATCGGGACAGAGGGGCCTGGAGCTTTCTTT
CAISESIGTEGPGAFF
>TRBV5-3|NA|TRBJ2-7|NA
TGTGCCAGAAGCTTGGTGGGCTACCTCAACGAGCAGTACTTC
CARSLVGYLNEQYF
>TRBV15|TRBD2|TRBJ2-1|NA
TGTGCCACCAGCAGACCGGTCGGGAGGGCCATCAATGAGCAGTTCTTC
CATSRPVGRAINEQFF
>TRBV30|NA|TRBJ2-7|NA
TGTGCCTGGGACCCCTCCCAGGGATACTCTCACGAGCAGTACTTC
CAWDPSQGYSHEQYF
>TRBV27|TRBD2|TRBJ2-7|NA
TGTGCCAGCAGTTGGGGGACTAGCGGGAGTGTATACGAGCAGTACTTC
CASSWGTSGSVYEQYF
>TRBV10-1|NA|TRBJ1-5|few
TGCGCCGGTCAGCCCCAGCATTTT
CAGQPQHF
>TRBV14|NA|TRBJ1-1|NA
TGTGCCAGCAGCCAAGTCGGGGGAGGGGACACTGAAGCTTTCTTT
CASSQVGGGDTEAFF
>TRBV7-9|TRBD2|TRBJ2-1|NA
TGTGCCAGCAGACCGGAACTAGCGGGAGGGCCAGGAGAGCAGTTCTTC
CASRPELAGGPGEQFF
>TRBV9|NA|TRBJ2-3|NA
TGTGCCAGCAGCGTAGCTACGGACCCACGTGGCACAGATACGCAGTATTTT
CASSVATDPRGTDTQYF
>TRBV7-2|TRBD2|TRBJ2-5|once
TGTGCCAGCAGCTTGGGGGGAGGGGAGACCCAGTACTTC
CASSLGGGETQYF
>TRBV28|TRBD2|TRBJ2-7|once
TGTGCCAGCAGTTTATTTTCTAGCGGGAAGTACGAGCAGTACTTC
CASSLFSSGKYEQYF
>TRBV28|TRBD1|TRBJ2-7|once
TGTGCCAGCAGCGGACAGGGGAACTACGAGCAGTACTTC
CASSGQGNYEQYF
>TRBV28|NA|TRBJ2-2|NA
TGTGCCAGCACCCCACCTAGTGGCACCGGGGAGCTGTTTTTT
CASTPPSGTGELFF
>TRBV7-9|NA|TRBJ2-4|NA
TGTGCCAGCACCCCTCCCAGGGACAAAAACATTCAGTACTTC
CASTPPRDKNIQYF
>TRBV9|NA|TRBJ2-1|NA
TGTGCCAGCAGCGTAGCAGGGAACCCCTACAATGAGCAGTTCTTC
CASSVAGNPYNEQFF
>TRBV7-9|TRBD1|TRBJ2-7|NA
TGTGCCAGCAGCTCCAACAGGGGGCGGTACGAGCAGTACTTC
CASSSNRGRYEQYF
>TRBV5-5|TRBD1|TRBJ1-1|NA
TGTGCCAGCAGCTCGGGGACAGGCCCGAACACTGAAGCTTTCTTT
CASSSGTGPNTEAFF
>TRBV29-1|NA|TRBJ1-1|few
TGCAGCGTTGAAGTTATGGACACTGAAGCTTTCTTT
CSVEVMDTEAFF
>TRBV7-9|NA|TRBJ1-2|NA
TGTGCCAGCAGCAAAAGTATGACCACTCCCTATGGCTACACCTTC
CASSKSMTTPYGYTF
>TRBV9|TRBD2|TRBJ2-1|NA
TGTGCCAGCAGCAACCAGACTAGCCAACTTTACAATGAGCAGTTCTTC
CASSNQTSQLYNEQFF
>TRBV9|NA|TRBJ1-5|NA
TGTGCCAGCACCGGAGGGGAGGAAGGACAGCCCCAGCATTTT
CASTGGEEGQPQHF
>TRBV11-2|NA|TRBJ2-3|once
TGTGCCAGCAGCTTAGTAGGCGGGAGCACAGATACGCAGTATTTT
CASSLVGGSTDTQYF
>TRBV7-9|NA|TRBJ2-3|NA
TGTGCCAGCAGCTTGGAGGGGCGACTAGATACGCAGTATTTT
CASSLEGRLDTQYF
>TRBV2|TRBD1|TRBJ1-6|NA
TGTGCCAGCAGTCCGCTACAGGGGTCCAGTATTTATAATTCACCCCTCCACTTT
CASSPLQGSSIYNSPLHF
>TRBV6-1|NA|TRBJ2-3|NA
TGTGCCAGCAGTGATCCCTACACAGATACGCAGTATTTT
CASSDPYTDTQYF
>TRBV27|NA|TRBJ1-2|NA
TGTGCCAGCAGCTTACAGGTGGCGGGGCCCTACACCTTC
CASSLQVAGPYTF
>TRBV2|NA|TRBJ1-1|NA
TGTGCCAGCACTAAGGAGGCCCCCGGGGTAGCTAACACTGAAGCTTTCTTT
CASTKEAPGVANTEAFF
>TRBV27|TRBD1|TRBJ1-2|NA
TGTGCCAGCAGCATTCCCCCGACAGGGAGACGTGGCTACACCTTC
CASSIPPTGRRGYTF
>TRBV7-8|TRBD1|TRBJ2-4|NA
TGTGCCAGCAGGACCTTGACAGGGGAATCCAAAAACATTCAGTACTTC
CASRTLTGESKNIQYF
>TRBV5-6|TRBD2|TRBJ2-1|NA
TGTGCCAGCAGCTTGTTCCTAGCGGGAGGGCTCGATGAGCAGTTCTTC
CASSLFLAGGLDEQFF
>TRBV29-1|NA|TRBJ2-3|NA
TGCAGCGTTGATGGGCGGGATCCTAGCACAGATACGCAGTATTTT
CSVDGRDPSTDTQYF
>TRBV5-4|NA|TRBJ1-1|NA
TGTGCCAGCAGCTCCGAAGAGCACACTGAAGCTTTCTTT
CASSSEEHTEAFF
>TRBV7-2|TRBD2|TRBJ2-7|NA
TGTGCCAGCGGAGGTAGCGGGACCTACTCCTACGAGCAGTACTTC
CASGGSGTYSYEQYF
>TRBV6-5|NA|TRBJ2-7|few
TGTGCCAGCAGAAGCTTCTACGAGCAGTACTTC
CASRSFYEQYF
>TRBV19|TRBD1|TRBJ2-1|NA
TGTGCCAGTAGTATAGGGGGGACAGGGGATCACAATGAGCAGTTCTTC
CASSIGGTGDHNEQFF
>TRBV29-1|TRBD1|TRBJ2-5|NA
TGCAGCGTTGAAGGTGGGGACAGGGAGGGAGAGACCCAGTACTTC
CSVEGGDREGETQYF
>TRBV27|NA|TRBJ2-7|NA
TGTGCCAGCAGCCCGCGGTGGGGGGCGGGATACGAGCAGTACTTC
CASSPRWGAGYEQYF
>TRBV7-6|TRBD2|TRBJ2-1|once
TGTGCCAGCAGCCCAGGGACTAGCGGGAGGGTCGATGAGCAGTTCTTC
CASSPGTSGRVDEQFF
>TRBV7-2|NA|TRBJ2-1|NA
TGTGCCAGCAGCTACGTAGCGGATAACTACAATGAGCAGTTCTTC
CASSYVADNYNEQFF
>TRBV28|NA|TRBJ1-4|NA
TGTGCCAGCGGAAACTTGGCAGGGAATGAAAAACTGTTTTTT
CASGNLAGNEKLFF